This TCR beta chain was captured in a study of human T cells and chemical hapten exposure. Looking at the study overall: Patients' scalps got diphenylcyclopropenone weekly throughout the approximately 22-week study.

Regarding this clonotype: No antigen is known for it.

CDR3 length: 13 amino acids. Germline CDR1 and CDR2: SGHTA and FQGNSA. Trimming shortened V by 5 bases and J by 3 bases, and 10 bases separated the two germline ends. Time point defined: patch test 3, about 24 weeks after DPC sensitization. As for treatment: therapeutic diphenylcyclopropenone sensitization with weekly scalp DPC. Findings and limits, study-wide: There was a positive correlation between PT1 expanded TCR counts and patch test score.

TCRdb ran MiXCR on the RACE reads and lists one entry per CDR3 protein. The sample carries under 130,000 distinct CDR3 sequences, less than 35% recorded once. The receptor was derived from a man in his forties with alopecia areata. Some clones in this sample may be carry-over from other donors' samples. This chain links TRBV7-2 with TRBJ1-1; D unresolved. This specimen was whole blood, taken in connection with sensitization to the hapten diphenylcyclopropenone (DPC). DNA of the CDR3: TGTGCCAGCAGCAAACCCGGCGACACTGAAGCTTTCTTT. This gives the protein CASSKPGDTEAFF. Supplemented by reference TRBV7-2 and TRBJ1-1, the full variable domain reads GAGVSQSPSNKVTEKGKDVELRCDPISGHTALYWYRQSLGQGLEFLIYFQGNSAPDKSGLPSDRFSAERTGGSVSTLTIQRTQQEDSAVYLCASSKPGDTEAFFGQGTRLTVV.